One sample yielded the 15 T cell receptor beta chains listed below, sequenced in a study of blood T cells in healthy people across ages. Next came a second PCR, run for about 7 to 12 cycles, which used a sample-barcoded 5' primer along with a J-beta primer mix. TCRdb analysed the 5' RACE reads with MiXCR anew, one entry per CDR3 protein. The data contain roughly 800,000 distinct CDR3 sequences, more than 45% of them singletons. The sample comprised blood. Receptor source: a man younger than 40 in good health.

CDR3 nucleotide sequence: TGTGCCACCAGCAGAGACAGGACAACCTCCTACGAGCAGTACTTC. Translated: CATSRDRTTSYEQYF. This rearrangement joins TRBV15 to TRBJ2-7; possible D gene TRBD1, 5 bases. CDR3 length: 15 residues. With 0 bases removed from V and 0 bases from J, the gap between germline ends came to 9 bases. Germline CDR1 LNHNV, CDR2 YYDKDF (reference sequence).

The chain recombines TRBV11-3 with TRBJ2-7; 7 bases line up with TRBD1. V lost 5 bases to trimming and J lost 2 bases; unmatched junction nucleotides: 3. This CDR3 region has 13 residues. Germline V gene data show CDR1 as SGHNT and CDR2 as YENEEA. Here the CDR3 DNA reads TGTGCCAGCAGCGCACAGGGGACCTACGAGCAGTACTTC. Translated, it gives CASSAQGTYEQYF.

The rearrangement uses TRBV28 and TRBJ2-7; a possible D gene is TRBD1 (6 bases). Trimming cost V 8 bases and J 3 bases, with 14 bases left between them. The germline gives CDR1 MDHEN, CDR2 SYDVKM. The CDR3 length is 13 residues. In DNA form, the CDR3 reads TGTGCCAGCTGTAGGGGGTCCCTCTACGAGCAGTACTTC. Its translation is CASCRGSLYEQYF.

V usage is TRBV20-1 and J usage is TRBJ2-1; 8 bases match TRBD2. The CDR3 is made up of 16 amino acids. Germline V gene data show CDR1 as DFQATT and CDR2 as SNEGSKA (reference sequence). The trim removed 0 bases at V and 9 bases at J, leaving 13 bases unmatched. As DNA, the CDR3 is TGCAGTGCTAGAGATCCTCTCGGACTAGCTCAGGGTGAGCAGTTCTTC. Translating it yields CSARDPLGLAQGEQFF.

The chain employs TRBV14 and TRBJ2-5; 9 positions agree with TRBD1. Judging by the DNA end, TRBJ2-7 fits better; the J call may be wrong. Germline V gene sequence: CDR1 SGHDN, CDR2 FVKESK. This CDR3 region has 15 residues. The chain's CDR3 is CASSHPGQGAYEQYF. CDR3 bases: TGTGCCAGCAGTCATCCGGGACAGGGAGCCTACGAGCAGTACTTC.

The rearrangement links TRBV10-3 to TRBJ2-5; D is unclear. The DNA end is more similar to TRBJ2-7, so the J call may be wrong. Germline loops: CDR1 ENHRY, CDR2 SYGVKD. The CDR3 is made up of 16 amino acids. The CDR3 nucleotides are TGTGCCATCAGTGAGTTGCCGGGTCGCTTTTCGTACGAGCAGTACTTC. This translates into CAISELPGRFSYEQYF.

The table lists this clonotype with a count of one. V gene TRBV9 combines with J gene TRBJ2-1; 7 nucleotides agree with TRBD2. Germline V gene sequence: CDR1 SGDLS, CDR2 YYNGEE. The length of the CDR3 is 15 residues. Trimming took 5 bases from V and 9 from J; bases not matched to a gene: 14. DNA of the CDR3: TGTGCCAGCAGTCCACGCGGGAGTACGTCCGCTGAGCAGTTCTTC. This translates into CASSPRGSTSAEQFF.

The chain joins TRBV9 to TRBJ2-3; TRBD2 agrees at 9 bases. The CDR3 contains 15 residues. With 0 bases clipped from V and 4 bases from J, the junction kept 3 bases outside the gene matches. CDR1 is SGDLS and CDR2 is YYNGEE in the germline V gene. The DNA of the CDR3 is TGTGCCAGCAGCGTAGGTGGCGGGAGGGCAGATACGCAGTATTTT. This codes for CASSVGGGRADTQYF.

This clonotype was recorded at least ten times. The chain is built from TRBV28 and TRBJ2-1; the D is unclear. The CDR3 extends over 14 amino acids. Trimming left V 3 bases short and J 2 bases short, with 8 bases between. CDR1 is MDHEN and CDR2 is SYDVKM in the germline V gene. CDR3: CASSFKPTYNEQFF. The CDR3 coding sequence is TGTGCCAGCAGTTTTAAACCCACCTACAATGAGCAGTTCTTC.

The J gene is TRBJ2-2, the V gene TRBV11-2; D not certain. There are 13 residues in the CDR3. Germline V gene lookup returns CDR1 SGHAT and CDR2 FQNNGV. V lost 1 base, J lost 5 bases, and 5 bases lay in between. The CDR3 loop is CASSLGRTGELFF. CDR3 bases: TGTGCCAGCAGCTTAGGACGAACCGGGGAGCTGTTTTTT.

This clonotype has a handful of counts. The CDR3 nucleotides read TGCAGTGCTAGAGCAAACTTTGGGGGTCAGCCCCAGCATTTT. As protein: CSARANFGGQPQHF. The V and J genes are TRBV20-1 and TRBJ1-5, with a tentative D call TRBD1 (5 bases). This CDR3 is 14 amino acids long. CDR1 and CDR2 (germline): DFQATT, SNEGSKA (reference sequence). Trimming pared 1 base from V and 6 bases from J, leaving 13 bases between.

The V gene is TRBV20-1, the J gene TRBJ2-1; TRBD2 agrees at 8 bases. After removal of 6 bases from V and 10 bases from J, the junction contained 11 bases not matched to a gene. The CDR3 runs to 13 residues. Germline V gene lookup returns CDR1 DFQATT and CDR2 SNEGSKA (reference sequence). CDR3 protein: CSAPPGTRMEQFF. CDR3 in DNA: TGCAGTGCCCCCCCCGGGACTAGGATGGAGCAGTTCTTC.

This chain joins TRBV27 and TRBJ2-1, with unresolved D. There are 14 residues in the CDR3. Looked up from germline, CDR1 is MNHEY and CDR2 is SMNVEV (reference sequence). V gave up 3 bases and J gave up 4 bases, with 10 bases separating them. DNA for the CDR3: TGTGCCAGCAGTTTGGCCGTGGGGTACAATGAGCAGTTCTTC. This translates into CASSLAVGYNEQFF.

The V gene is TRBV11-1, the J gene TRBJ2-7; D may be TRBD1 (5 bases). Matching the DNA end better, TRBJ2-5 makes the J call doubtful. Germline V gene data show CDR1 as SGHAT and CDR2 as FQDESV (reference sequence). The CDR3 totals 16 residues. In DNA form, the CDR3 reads TGTGCCAGCGACCCAATCTCCGGCCAGGGATACGAGACCCAGTACTTC. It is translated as CASDPISGQGYETQYF.

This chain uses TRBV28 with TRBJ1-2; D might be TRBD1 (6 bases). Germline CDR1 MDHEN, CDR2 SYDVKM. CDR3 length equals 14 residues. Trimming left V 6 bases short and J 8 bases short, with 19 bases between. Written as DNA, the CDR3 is TGTGCCAGCAGCTTAATCTTAGCAGGGGAAGGCTACACCTTC. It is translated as CASSLILAGEGYTF.